These 23 T cell receptor beta chains originate from one sample sequenced in a study of beta chain features in type 1 diabetes. Study findings and constraints: A moderate, significant TCRB CDR3 shortening appeared in type 1 diabetes across four CD4+ subsets.

Their target antigens are unknown. Expressed TCRB transcripts were sequenced, since all the RNA that had been isolated was reverse transcribed. Using immunoSEQ multiplex PCR, the repertoire was profiled, and TCRdb retains in-frame clones only, with some absent. The top ten clones hold around 0.012% of a sample with a few hundred thousand clones, about 24% of them seen once. Sequenced material: naive CD4+ T cells from blood. These receptors were obtained from a woman in her twenties or thirties with type 1 diabetes.

The chain couples TRBV19 to TRBJ1-2; 10 bases agree with TRBD1. CDR3 length: 17 residues. In germline, CDR1 is LNHDA, CDR2 SQIVND (reference sequence). V lost 11 bases to trimming and J lost 2 bases; unmatched junction nucleotides: 17. CDR3 sequence: CAVSSRDRGLLNYGYTF. The DNA of the CDR3 is TGTGCCGTTTCCTCCCGGGACAGGGGCCTTCTCAACTATGGCTACACCTTC.

To note about this clone: Additional DNA sequences in this sample encode the identical CDR3. The rearrangement links TRBV28 to TRBJ1-2; 8 bases fit TRBD1. The V gene's germline CDR1 is MDHEN and CDR2 SYDVKM. The junction had 4 bases not matched to a gene; V was cut back by 6 bases and J by 4 bases. The CDR3 has 13 residues. The CDR3 coding sequence is TGTGCCAGCAGACCGGGACAGGTCTATGGCTACACCTTC. It yields the protein CASRPGQVYGYTF.

This clone has only one observation. The chain uses TRBV7-3 and TRBJ2-3, with TRBD2 matching 7 bases. Looked up from germline, CDR1 is SGHTA and CDR2 is FQGTGA. The CDR3 runs 14 residues. The V gene end was trimmed by 5 bases and the J gene end by 2 bases; junction bases not matched to a gene: 4. CDR3 coding DNA: TGTGCCAGCAGCCAAGCGGGAAACACAGATACGCAGTATTTT. It is translated as CASSQAGNTDTQYF.

The chain combines TRBV18 with TRBJ1-1; 8 bases agree with TRBD1. Germline loops: CDR1 KGHSH, CDR2 LQKENI. The CDR3 runs to 14 residues. With V trimmed by 3 bases and J by 4 bases, 4 bases remained unmatched. DNA of the CDR3: TGTGCCAGCTCACCGGACAGGGCGATCACTGAAGCTTTCTTT. This gives the protein CASSPDRAITEAFF.

The chain uses TRBV11-1 and TRBJ1-1, with 8 bases fitting TRBD1. Germline-derived CDR1 and CDR2 are SGHAT and FQDESV (reference sequence). Germline trimming cut 3 bases from V and 6 bases from J; bases unmatched to any gene: 9. CDR3 length: 15 residues. CDR3 coding DNA: TGTGCCAGCAGCTTTGGATCCCCACAGGGGGCTGAAGCTTTCTTT. This codes for CASSFGSPQGAEAFF.

This clone was recorded a few times. The J gene is TRBJ2-5, the V gene TRBV7-2; 10 bases match TRBD1. The V gene end was trimmed by 4 bases and the J gene end by 5 bases; junction bases not matched to a gene: 4. CDR3 length equals 14 residues. Germline V gives CDR1 SGHTA, CDR2 FQGNSA. The CDR3: CASSWDRGVETQYF. The CDR3 coding sequence is TGTGCCAGCAGCTGGGACAGGGGAGTGGAGACCCAGTACTTC.

This clone occurred a few times. The chain is built from TRBV5-1 and TRBJ2-5, with 7 bases aligning to TRBD2. The trim removed 4 bases at V and 5 bases at J, leaving 11 bases unmatched. The CDR3 runs to 15 residues. Germline V lookup: CDR1 SGHRS, CDR2 YFSETQ. In nucleotides, the CDR3 is TGCGCCAGCAGCCACGGGACGGCGGGAGAGGAGACCCAGTACTTC. Its translation is CASSHGTAGEETQYF.

The V and J genes are TRBV9 and TRBJ2-7; 7 bases fit TRBD2. V shed 4 bases and J 4 bases; nucleotides not matched to a gene: 14. Per germline, CDR1 SGDLS and CDR2 YYNGEE. The CDR3 spans 16 residues. The CDR3 nucleotides are TGTGCCAGCAGCCCGACGGTTGGGAGGGCCTCTTACGAGCAGTACTTC. Amino acids: CASSPTVGRASYEQYF.

The rearrangement links TRBV5-1 to TRBJ1-2, with TRBD1 identical over 7 bases. The ends lost 8 bases at V and 0 bases at J; junction bases unmatched: 7. The CDR3 consists of 14 residues. Germline V gene sequence: CDR1 SGHRS, CDR2 YFSETQ. The CDR3 DNA sequence: TGCGCCAGTAGAGGGGGCAGTCCTAACTATGGCTACACCTTC. It specifies CASRGGSPNYGYTF.

This clone showed up just a few times. This sequence joins TRBV5-6 and TRBJ1-2; TRBD1 might be the D (6 bases). Germline CDR1 is SGHDT and CDR2 is YYEEEE. V was cut by 4 bases and J by 1 base, with 17 bases left in between. This CDR3 is 16 amino acids long. The CDR3 DNA is TGTGCCAGCAGCGGGACCGACAGGCTCCTTAACTATGGCTACACCTTC. It yields the protein CASSGTDRLLNYGYTF.

V is TRBV5-1 and J is TRBJ2-2; TRBD2 matches 11 bases. CDR3 size: 16 residues. Per germline, CDR1 SGHRS and CDR2 YFSETQ. The junction had 5 bases not matched to a gene; V was cut back by 3 bases and J by 4 bases. The CDR3 bases are TGCGCCAGCAGCTGGCGGACTAGCGGGCGCACCGGGGAGCTGTTTTTT. It is translated as CASSWRTSGRTGELFF.

The chain is built from TRBV4-1 and TRBJ2-1; 9 positions agree with TRBD1. CDR1 is MGHRA, CDR2 YSYEKL, per germline. Trimming cost V 2 bases and J 12 bases; bases outside gene matches: 14. The CDR3 contains 16 residues. CDR3 protein: CASSQLLRDRVKRQFF. CDR3 nucleotides: TGCGCCAGCAGCCAACTCCTCCGGGACAGGGTGAAACGGCAGTTCTTC.

The V gene is TRBV6-6, the J gene TRBJ2-7; no clear D gene. The CDR3 sequence is 12 residues long. The germline CDR1 and CDR2 sequences are MNHNY and SVGAGI (reference sequence). V was pared by 2 bases and J by 6 bases, with 8 bases between. This CDR3 reads CASSYPGSEQYF. The CDR3 nucleotides read TGTGCCAGCAGTTACCCCGGGTCCGAGCAGTACTTC.

The chain combines TRBV28 with TRBJ1-1; D remains ambiguous. This CDR3 spans 12 amino acids. Germline CDR1 is MDHEN and CDR2 is SYDVKM. V lost 6 bases and J 1 base, leaving 6 bases between the germline ends. CDR3 nucleotides: TGTGCCAGCAGCTATACGAACACTGAAGCTTTCTTT. Translating it yields CASSYTNTEAFF.

This chain uses TRBV29-1 with TRBJ1-1; weak D call: TRBD1 (5 bases). The CDR3 has 14 residues. Germline lookup yields CDR1 SQVTM and CDR2 ANQGSEA. Trimming took 6 bases from V and 8 from J, leaving 22 bases between them. CDR3 in DNA: TGCAGCGTGGACCTACACGCGCAGGGCTCGGAAGCTTTCTTT. Protein product: CSVDLHAQGSEAFF. Supplemented by reference TRBV29-1 and TRBJ1-1, the full variable domain reads SAVISQKPSRDICQRGTSLTIQCQVDSQVTMMFWYRQQPGQSLTLIATANQGSEATYESGFVIDKFPISRPNLTFSTLTVSNMSPEDSSIYLCSVDLHAQGSEAFFGQGTRLTVV.

Only a few counts were recorded for this clone. The CDR3 nucleotides are TGTGCCAGCAGTGTAACTCGCCAAGAGACCCAGTACTTC. Protein: CASSVTRQETQYF. The V call is TRBV27, the J call TRBJ2-5; D gene ambiguous. Trimming removed 5 bases at V and 1 base at J, with 8 bases between. This CDR3 contains 13 residues. Germline V gene data show CDR1 as MNHEY and CDR2 as SMNVEV (reference sequence).

The genes are TRBV30 and TRBJ2-1; D unresolved. V was shortened by 0 bases and J by 4 bases, with 13 bases between the two germline ends. Germline V gives CDR1 GTSNPN, CDR2 SVGIG (reference sequence). The CDR3 covers 15 residues. CDR3 in amino acids: CAWSVSSKVYNEQFF. The CDR3 DNA sequence: TGTGCCTGGAGTGTATCTAGTAAAGTGTACAATGAGCAGTTCTTC.

The chain couples TRBV30 to TRBJ2-5, with TRBD2 matching over 8 bases. The CDR3 is made up of 15 amino acids. Trimming removed 2 bases from V and 5 bases from J; junction bases left unmatched: 10. Germline-derived CDR1 and CDR2 are GTSNPN and SVGIG (reference sequence). The DNA for the CDR3 is TGTGCCTGGAGTACCGGGGGGGATCGGGGGGAGACCCAGTACTTC. Protein sequence: CAWSTGGDRGETQYF.

This clone was counted a few times. The rearrangement links TRBV19 to TRBJ2-5, with a tentative D call TRBD1 (6 bases). The CDR3 has 15 residues. CDR1 and CDR2 (germline): LNHDA, SQIVND (reference sequence). The V end was cut by 5 bases, the J end by 2 bases, with 15 bases between. DNA for the CDR3: TGTGCCAGTAGTTCAGGACAGCCTGGTCAAGAGACCCAGTACTTC. Encoded protein: CASSSGQPGQETQYF. Supplemented by reference TRBV19 and TRBJ2-5, the full variable domain reads DGGITQSPKYLFRKEGQNVTLSCEQNLNHDAMYWYRQDPGQGLRLIYYSQIVNDFQKGDIAEGYSVSREKKESFPLTVTSAQKNPTAFYLCASSSGQPGQETQYFGPGTRLLVL.

The sample holds a few counts of this clone. Written as DNA, the CDR3 is TGTGCCAGCAGCTTTCAGGGAGGAAACACCATATATTTT. This gives the protein CASSFQGGNTIYF. The chain combines TRBV9 with TRBJ1-3; D perhaps matches TRBD1 (5 bases). Germline V gene sequence: CDR1 SGDLS, CDR2 YYNGEE. The CDR3 sequence is 13 residues long. V lost 4 bases to trimming and J lost 4 bases, with 9 bases between them.

The rearrangement links TRBV4-1 to TRBJ1-1; a possible D gene is TRBD1 (5 bases). This CDR3 is 15 amino acids long. V lost 3 bases to trimming and J lost 1 base, with 12 bases between them. The germline gives CDR1 MGHRA, CDR2 YSYEKL. The CDR3 protein is CASSHLGLPNTEAFF. CDR3 DNA: TGCGCCAGCAGCCACTTGGGACTTCCGAACACTGAAGCTTTCTTT.

The rearrangement links TRBV14 to TRBJ1-2; D gene ambiguous. The germline V gene encodes CDR1 SGHDN and CDR2 FVKESK. The CDR3 is 15 amino acids. Between the trimmed V and J ends, which lost 0 bases and 3 bases, there was a span of 11 bases. DNA of the CDR3: TGTGCCAGCAGCCAAGAACGTCGGAGGTACTATGGCTACACCTTC. The encoded protein is CASSQERRRYYGYTF.

This clone was seen only a few times. The chain carries TRBV4-2 and TRBJ2-1, with 10 nucleotides matching TRBD2. Germline CDR1 LGHNA, CDR2 YNFKEQ. V was pared by 4 bases and J by 6 bases, with 12 bases of the junction left unmatched. The CDR3 runs 17 residues. The CDR3 protein is CASSPTLAGGDVNEQFF. The CDR3 bases are TGTGCCAGCAGCCCTACCTTAGCGGGAGGAGACGTCAATGAGCAGTTCTTC.